The 15 T cell receptor beta chains in this list originate from one sample, sequenced in a study of metastatic and nonmetastatic thyroid tumors. Using MiXCR, TCRdb re-called clones from the PCR reads. The sample carries roughly 14,000 clones, roughly 4% recorded once. None of the patients had undergone any treatment ahead of thyroid surgery. What was sequenced was tumor tissue. These receptors were collected from a female donor with papillary thyroid cancer or a benign thyroid nodule (not recorded which). Some clones in this sample may be carry-over from other donors' samples.

By share, this clone ranks as medium-sized. The chain joins TRBV28 to TRBJ1-3; a possible D gene is TRBD1 (5 bases). This CDR3 is built from 12 residues. V dropped 8 bases and J dropped 1 base, with 6 bases sitting between them. Germline CDR1 and CDR2: MDHEN and SYDVKM. CDR3 nucleotide sequence: TGTGCCAGCGGACAATCTGGAAACACCATATATTTT. Its translation is CASGQSGNTIYF.

The chain couples TRBV6-1 to TRBJ2-1, with D possibly TRBD2 on 6 matching bases. The CDR3 is 13 amino acids. Germline loops: CDR1 MNHNS, CDR2 SASEGT. V was pared by 6 bases and J by 7 bases, with 13 bases between. The CDR3 nucleotides read TGTGCCAGCAGGGACTATCGCCCTAATGAGCAGTTCTTC. Residues: CASRDYRPNEQFF.

This clone has a handful of counts. The chain links TRBV6-2 or TRBV6-3 to TRBJ2-7, with D unclear. Per germline, CDR1 MNHEY and CDR2 SVGEGT. The CDR3 spans 14 residues. Deletions cut 2 bases from V and 5 bases from J, with 13 bases between. CDR3 in DNA: TGTGCCAGCAGTTACCGGCAGTTCCGGAACGAGCAGTACTTC. This sequence encodes CASSYRQFRNEQYF.

This clone was seen more than once but under ten times. This rearrangement joins TRBV19 to TRBJ1-5; 7 nucleotides line up with TRBD1. The CDR3 extends over 15 amino acids. Germline V lookup: CDR1 LNHDA, CDR2 SQIVND (reference sequence). Losses at the gene ends were 5 bases for V and 0 bases for J; bases not matched to a gene: 4. The CDR3 bases are TGTGCCAGTAGTCCCAGGGGGACTAGCAATCAGCCCCAGCATTTT. Its translation is CASSPRGTSNQPQHF.

The sample holds a few counts of this clone. This chain uses TRBV11-2 with TRBJ2-7; D possibly corresponds to TRBD2 (5 bases). Trimming took 1 base from V and 8 from J, leaving 6 bases between them. This CDR3 spans 11 amino acids. Germline V gives CDR1 SGHAT, CDR2 FQNNGV. CDR3 sequence (DNA): TGTGCCAGCAGCTTAGCCGGGAAGCAGTACTTC. This codes for CASSLAGKQYF.

The V gene is TRBV5-1, the J gene TRBJ2-5; 16 nucleotides line up with TRBD2. The length of the CDR3 is 17 residues. V lost 4 bases and J lost 5; bases outside the gene matches: 8. Germline V gene lookup returns CDR1 SGHRS and CDR2 YFSETQ. The CDR3 protein is CASSPGLAGGRMETQYF. In nucleotides, the CDR3 is TGCGCCAGCAGCCCGGGACTAGCGGGGGGGCGTATGGAGACCCAGTACTTC.

The chain carries TRBV28 and TRBJ1-3, with TRBD1 as a possible D gene (5 bases). The CDR3 extends over 14 amino acids. V dropped 5 bases and J dropped 2 bases, with 10 bases sitting between them. Per the germline V gene, CDR1 is MDHEN and CDR2 is SYDVKM. CDR3 protein: CASSLPGPGNTIYF. The CDR3 DNA reads TGTGCCAGCAGTCTCCCAGGGCCTGGAAACACCATATATTTT.

This clone turned up a few times. The chain recombines TRBV30 with TRBJ1-1, with a possible D match to TRBD1 (5 bases). CDR1 and CDR2 from the germline V gene are GTSNPN and SVGIG (reference sequence). With 3 bases removed from V and 5 bases from J, the gap between germline ends came to 10 bases. This CDR3 is 12 amino acids long. Here the CDR3 DNA reads TGTGCCTGGAGGTCAGGGAATACTGAAGCTTTCTTT. This gives the protein CAWRSGNTEAFF.

Only a few counts were recorded for this clone. V gene TRBV6-1 combines with J gene TRBJ2-3, with 9 positions matching TRBD2. This CDR3 spans 14 amino acids. CDR1 is MNHNS and CDR2 is SASEGT in the germline V gene. The J segment lost 7 bases and the V segment lost 6 bases, leaving 8 bases of the junction unmatched. The CDR3 reads CASRSPGLANTQYF. The CDR3 coding sequence is TGTGCCAGCAGGTCTCCGGGACTAGCCAATACGCAGTATTTT.

The chain recombines TRBV29-1 with TRBJ2-3; 7 nucleotides agree with TRBD1. Germline V gives CDR1 SQVTM, CDR2 ANQGSEA. This CDR3 has 13 amino acids. With 3 bases clipped from V and 3 bases from J, the junction kept 3 bases outside the gene matches. The CDR3 DNA is TGCAGCGTTGACCGACAGGGAACAGATACGCAGTATTTT. It translates to CSVDRQGTDTQYF.

About this clone: A much larger clone sits a single nucleotide away, making a read error possible. The sample contains more than one DNA sequence encoding this CDR3. This rearrangement joins TRBV20-1 to TRBJ2-7; TRBD1 agrees at 9 bases. Germline-derived CDR1 and CDR2 are DFQATT and SNEGSKA (reference sequence). V dropped 0 bases and J dropped 5; count of bases not matched to a gene: 8. CDR3 size: 15 residues. CDR3 amino acids: CSARDPGQGYDEQYF. The CDR3 coding sequence is TGCAGTGCTAGAGATCCAGGACAGGGGTATGACGAGCAGTACTTC.

The rearrangement links TRBV6-1 to TRBJ2-1; D not certain. The CDR3 covers 14 residues. Germline CDR1 is MNHNS and CDR2 is SASEGT. The ends were cut back, 2 bases at V and 3 bases at J, with 8 bases in the middle. The CDR3 nucleotides are TGTGCCAGCAGTGAAAAACTAAACTACAATGAGCAGTTCTTC. Translated: CASSEKLNYNEQFF.

Only a few counts were recorded for this clone. The CDR3 region has the DNA TGTGCCAGCACTAAAGGGGTTCTAACAGCGGGAGGATCTCTAGATACGCAGTATTTT. Translation gives CASTKGVLTAGGSLDTQYF. The rearrangement uses TRBV12-3 or TRBV12-4 and TRBJ2-3; 9 bases map to TRBD2. The CDR3 sequence is 19 residues long. V shed 7 bases and J 5 bases; nucleotides not matched to a gene: 22.

This clone was seen a handful of times. The chain joins TRBV10-2 to TRBJ1-1, with D possibly matching TRBD1 (6 bases). CDR1 and CDR2 from the germline V gene are WSHSY and SAAADI. The CDR3 loop spans 13 amino acids. Trimming pared 7 bases from V and 3 bases from J, leaving 12 bases between. The CDR3 DNA is TGCGCCAGCACCGGGCAGGGGTACACTGAAGCTTTCTTT. Translated: CASTGQGYTEAFF.

In nucleotides, the CDR3 is TGTGCCAGCAGCCCCGAGGGCAGGGCGGGCGGGGAGCTGTTTTTT. This codes for CASSPEGRAGGELFF. J is TRBJ2-2 and V is TRBV12-3 or TRBV12-4; D may correspond to TRBD1 or TRBD2 (5 bases each). Trimming shortened V by 6 bases and J by 7 bases, and 18 bases separated the two germline ends. The CDR3 length is 15 residues.